This TCR beta chain was captured by sequencing in a study of blood T cell repertoires in COVID-19. Study background: Nucleic acid was either cDNA or gDNA, and it came from T cells, B-cell-depleted T cells, or PBMCs.

Assay used: immunoSEQ multiplex PCR; TCRdb lists only in-frame clones, some missing. Altogether about 90,000 clones are present, more than 65% being singletons, with the ten largest covering around 5.8%. The sequence was collected from a man aged 60-69 years with acute or convalescent COVID-19. The sequenced material came from peripheral blood.

Here the CDR3 reads CASSDYGGTSKAFF. CDR3 coding DNA: TGTGCCAGCAGTGATTACGGGGGGACATCTAAAGCTTTCTTT. The rearrangement joins TRBV25-1 to TRBJ1-1, with D possibly TRBD1 on 6 matching bases. CDR3 length: 14 amino acids. Germline V gene data show CDR1 as MGHDK and CDR2 as SYGVNS. Trimming cost V 3 bases and J 9 bases, with 17 bases left between them.